The sequence of this T cell receptor beta chain was determined in a study of a mutant IDH1 vaccine in newly diagnosed glioma. Comment on this clone: Its matching antigen is unknown.

Clones were read by immunoSEQ multiplex PCR, and TCRdb kept only the in-frame ones, dropping some. Of roughly 130,000 clones listed, around 77% are singletons. J was trimmed by 3 bases and V by 4 bases; bases with no gene match: 5. This CDR3 contains 14 residues. Looked up from germline, CDR1 is SEHNR and CDR2 is FQNEAQ (reference sequence). Time point meaning: week 11, during vaccination. Every vaccination contained 300 ug of the mutant IDH1 20-mer peptide and was paired with topical imiquimod. The chain joins TRBV7-9 to TRBJ1-2, with 7 bases aligning to TRBD1. The sequenced sample was PBMCs, obtained from a glioma patient whose treatment included an IDH1 peptide vaccine. This TCR was recovered from a man aged 40-55 years with glioma. CDR3 residues: CASSYAGTDYGYTF. CDR3 sequence (DNA): TGTGCCAGCAGCTACGCCGGGACAGACTATGGCTACACCTTC.